These 32 T cell receptor beta chains originate from one sample sequenced in a study of cytomegalovirus exposure and HLA in healthy donors. The PCR contained 60 Vbeta and 13 Jbeta primers. Using immunoSEQ multiplex PCR, the repertoire was profiled, and TCRdb retains in-frame clones only, with some absent. The table includes tens of thousands of clones, about 77% detected once. Input material: PBMCs. These receptors originate from a man aged 40-50 years in good health and CMV-seronegative.

The chain carries TRBV28 and TRBJ2-5; tentatively, D is TRBD2 (5 bases). TRBJ2-7 explains the end of the DNA better; the J call may be wrong. The germline V gene encodes CDR1 MDHEN and CDR2 SYDVKM. The CDR3 totals 11 residues. In nucleotides, the CDR3 is TGTGCCAGCAGTTTCGGGGTCGAGCAGTACTTC. It encodes CASSFGVEQYF.

This chain connects TRBV19 to TRBJ1-4, with D perhaps TRBD1 (5 bases). Germline lookup yields CDR1 LNHDA and CDR2 SQIVND (reference sequence). The CDR3 has 16 amino acids. The ends were cut back, 5 bases at V and 6 bases at J, with 19 bases in the middle. The CDR3 coding sequence is TGTGCCAGTAGTCTAGGGGTGGGGGGGGTTGATGAAAAACTGTTTTTT. Protein product: CASSLGVGGVDEKLFF.

The chain recombines TRBV6-5 with TRBJ2-5; 7 bases fit TRBD1. The DNA end lines up better with TRBJ2-7; the J call may be wrong. CDR3 length equals 15 residues. CDR1 is MNHEY, CDR2 SVGAGI, per germline. The CDR3 DNA reads TGTGCCAGCAGTTACAGATTCAGGGGGAAAAACGAGCAGTACTTC. Translation: CASSYRFRGKNEQYF.

The V and J genes are TRBV15 and TRBJ2-7, with 7 bases that match TRBD1. Germline-derived CDR1 and CDR2 are LNHNV and YYDKDF (reference sequence). V lost 4 bases to trimming and J lost 3 bases; unmatched junction nucleotides: 3. CDR3 length equals 13 residues. The CDR3 DNA reads TGTGCCACCAGCACCGGGACAGACTACGAGCAGTACTTC. It translates to CATSTGTDYEQYF.

This chain connects TRBV5-1 to TRBJ1-6; D gene ambiguous. V lost 0 bases to trimming and J lost 4 bases, with 8 bases between them. CDR1 and CDR2 (germline): SGHRS, YFSETQ. The CDR3 consists of 15 residues. The DNA of the CDR3 is TGCGCCAGCAGCTTGGTGTCAGAATATAATTCACCCCTCCACTTT. Its translation is CASSLVSEYNSPLHF.

V is TRBV5-1 and J is TRBJ2-5; 11 bases align to TRBD2. This CDR3 comprises 16 residues. CDR1 is SGHRS and CDR2 is YFSETQ in the germline V gene. Unmatched junction bases numbered 6, after V lost 0 bases and J lost 5 bases. The DNA for the CDR3 is TGCGCCAGCAGCTTGGAGTCTAGCGGGGGGAGCGAGACCCAGTACTTC. Translating gives CASSLESSGGSETQYF.

This clone was picked up a small number of times. The CDR3, as DNA: TGCGCCAGCAGCCCCTCAGCATCGGGACAGCTCTATGGCTACACCTTC. Translating it yields CASSPSASGQLYGYTF. The gene calls are TRBV4-1 and TRBJ1-2; 7 positions agree with TRBD1. Trimming at V came to 4 bases and at J to 4 bases, leaving 12 bases not matched to a gene. The CDR3 is 16 residues long. Germline CDR1 MGHRA, CDR2 YSYEKL.

This chain uses TRBV7-2 with TRBJ2-3, with D tentatively TRBD2 (5 bases). From germline, CDR1 is SGHTA and CDR2 FQGNSA. The V end lost 2 bases, the J end lost 0 bases, and 9 bases lay between the germline ends. The CDR3 length is 15 residues. CDR3 region: CASSLQLGSTDTQYF. CDR3 nucleotide sequence: TGTGCCAGCAGCTTACAACTAGGGAGCACAGATACGCAGTATTTT.

The V gene is TRBV19, the J gene TRBJ1-5; 7 bases match TRBD1. The CDR3 consists of 15 residues. The J segment lost 1 base and the V segment lost 7 bases, leaving 7 bases of the junction unmatched. Germline assignment: CDR1 LNHDA and CDR2 SQIVND (reference sequence). CDR3 in DNA: TGTGCCAGTATCAAGGACAGGAAGAGCAATCAGCCCCAGCATTTT. Translated, it gives CASIKDRKSNQPQHF.

The chain couples TRBV19 to TRBJ2-7; 7 nucleotides agree with TRBD2. The germline gives CDR1 LNHDA, CDR2 SQIVND (reference sequence). This CDR3 has 13 residues. The J segment lost 4 bases and the V segment lost 3 bases, leaving 3 bases of the junction unmatched. In DNA form, the CDR3 reads TGTGCCAGTAGTATGGGACTACCATACGAGCAGTACTTC. This encodes CASSMGLPYEQYF.

The V call is TRBV18, the J call TRBJ1-2; 9 bases line up with TRBD1. The length of the CDR3 is 14 residues. CDR1 KGHSH and CDR2 LQKENI come from the germline V gene. With 0 bases clipped from V and 10 bases from J, the junction kept 6 bases outside the gene matches. Here the CDR3 DNA reads TGTGCCAGCTCACCACCGGGGACAGGGTCGTACTACACCTTC. As protein: CASSPPGTGSYYTF.

This sequence joins TRBV11-2 and TRBJ2-1, with TRBD2 matching 7 bases. The CDR3 is 14 amino acids. Per the germline V gene, CDR1 is SGHAT and CDR2 is FQNNGV. The ends lost 2 bases at V and 5 bases at J; junction bases unmatched: 3. The CDR3 region is CASSLSRGNNEQFF. The DNA for the CDR3 is TGTGCCAGCAGCTTATCGCGGGGGAACAATGAGCAGTTCTTC.

This clone was observed a handful of times. The chain recombines TRBV27 with TRBJ1-3, with D possibly matching TRBD1 (5 bases). V was shortened by 4 bases and J by 2 bases, with 6 bases between the two germline ends. This CDR3 has 13 amino acids. CDR1 is MNHEY and CDR2 is SMNVEV in the germline V gene (reference sequence). Here the CDR3 DNA reads TGTGCCAGCAGTTCCAGGGCTGGAAACACCATATATTTT. Amino acid sequence: CASSSRAGNTIYF.

The V and J genes are TRBV7-9 and TRBJ2-1; TRBD2 matches at 11 bases. CDR1 is SEHNR and CDR2 is FQNEAQ in the germline V gene (reference sequence). The CDR3 is 15 amino acids. J lost 3 bases, V lost 5 bases, and 3 bases had no gene match. The CDR3 nucleotides read TGTGCCAGCAGCACACTAGCGGGGGACTACAATGAGCAGTTCTTC. This codes for CASSTLAGDYNEQFF.

The CDR3 region is CASSDRDRVSPLHF. In DNA form, the CDR3 reads TGTGCCAGCAGTGACAGGGATAGAGTCTCACCCCTCCACTTT. The chain couples TRBV2 to TRBJ1-6, with TRBD1 as a possible D gene (5 bases). This CDR3 contains 14 residues. CDR1 and CDR2 (germline): SNHLY, FYNNEI. Trimming shortened V by 3 bases and J by 10 bases, and 13 bases separated the two germline ends.

The chain has TRBV4-1 and TRBJ1-2, with a weak D call TRBD1 (5 bases). V gave up 2 bases and J gave up 7 bases, with 14 bases separating them. Germline V gene sequence: CDR1 MGHRA, CDR2 YSYEKL. This CDR3 has 14 residues. As DNA, the CDR3 is TGCGCCAGCAGCCAATTGCTAGGGGCTTTTGGCTACACCTTC. Protein sequence: CASSQLLGAFGYTF.

The chain joins TRBV7-9 to TRBJ2-2, with TRBD1 identical over 9 bases. The CDR3 loop spans 14 amino acids. CDR1 is SEHNR and CDR2 is FQNEAQ in the germline V gene (reference sequence). V lost 6 bases to trimming and J lost 3 bases; unmatched junction nucleotides: 2. CDR3 DNA: TGTGCCAGCAGTCGGACAGGGGACACCGGGGAGCTGTTTTTT. This codes for CASSRTGDTGELFF. Full variable domain (remainder filled in from reference TRBV7-9 and TRBJ2-2): DTGVSQNPRHKITKRGQNVTFRCDPISEHNRLYWYRQTLGQGPEFLTYFQNEAQLEKSRLLSDRFSAERPKGSFSTLEIQRTEQGDSAMYLCASSRTGDTGELFFGEGSRLTVL.

V gene TRBV5-1 combines with J gene TRBJ2-2; 11 bases are a match to TRBD2. The CDR3 extends over 17 amino acids. Losses at the gene ends were 1 base for V and 4 bases for J; bases not matched to a gene: 6. Germline V gene sequence: CDR1 SGHRS, CDR2 YFSETQ. CDR3 coding DNA: TGCGCCAGCAGCTTGTGGGGACTAGCGGCAACCACCGGGGAGCTGTTTTTT. This translates into CASSLWGLAATTGELFF.

The chain is built from TRBV7-3 and TRBJ2-2; D is undetermined. The CDR3 is made up of 13 amino acids. Deletions cut 4 bases from V and 0 bases from J, with 3 bases between. Germline V gene lookup returns CDR1 SGHTA and CDR2 FQGTGA. CDR3 coding DNA: TGTGCCAGCAGCTCCACGAACACCGGGGAGCTGTTTTTT. Protein product: CASSSTNTGELFF.

This chain connects TRBV9 to TRBJ2-3; 8 bases are a match to TRBD1. The CDR3 loop spans 18 amino acids. The ends lost 0 bases at V and 2 bases at J; junction bases unmatched: 11. The V gene's germline CDR1 is SGDLS and CDR2 YYNGEE. The CDR3 sequence: CASSVVVRGREDTDTQYF. The CDR3 DNA reads TGTGCCAGCAGCGTAGTAGTCAGGGGGCGAGAGGACACAGATACGCAGTATTTT. Full variable domain (missing parts from reference TRBV9 and TRBJ2-3): DSGVTQTPKHLITATGQRVTLRCSPRSGDLSVYWYQQSLDQGLQFLIQYYNGEERAKGNILERFSAQQFPDLHSELNLSSLELGDSALYFCASSVVVRGREDTDTQYFGPGTRLTVL.

This sequence joins TRBV7-2 and TRBJ1-1; D is undetermined. Germline values: CDR1 SGHTA, CDR2 FQGNSA. The CDR3 is 13 residues long. Trimming removed 1 base from V and 3 bases from J, with 6 bases in between. The CDR3 here is CASSLESYTEAFF. CDR3 coding DNA: TGTGCCAGCAGCTTAGAATCCTACACTGAAGCTTTCTTT. Supplemented by reference TRBV7-2 and TRBJ1-1, the full variable domain reads GAGVSQSPSNKVTEKGKDVELRCDPISGHTALYWYRQSLGQGLEFLIYFQGNSAPDKSGLPSDRFSAERTGGSVSTLTIQRTQQEDSAVYLCASSLESYTEAFFGQGTRLTVV.

V usage is TRBV5-1 and J usage is TRBJ2-1, with D tentatively TRBD2 (6 bases). V shed 1 base and J shed 7 bases, with 15 bases lying between them. The germline gives CDR1 SGHRS, CDR2 YFSETQ. The CDR3 length is 15 residues. The CDR3 sequence is CASSLFRRVGNEQFF. DNA of the CDR3: TGCGCCAGCAGCTTGTTCCGGAGGGTAGGGAATGAGCAGTTCTTC.

This clone was found once. The V gene is TRBV9, the J gene TRBJ2-3; TRBD2 matches at 7 bases. Germline assignment: CDR1 SGDLS and CDR2 YYNGEE. V trimming: 0 bases; J trimming: 1 base; junction bases outside the gene matches: 5. The CDR3 runs to 16 residues. The CDR3 sequence is CASSVVSLAGTDTQYF. The CDR3 nucleotides read TGTGCCAGCAGCGTAGTCTCCCTAGCGGGCACAGATACGCAGTATTTT.

The V gene is TRBV7-3, the J gene TRBJ2-3, with 10 positions matching TRBD2. The CDR3 extends over 12 amino acids. In germline, CDR1 is SGHTA, CDR2 FQGTGA. With V trimmed by 6 bases and J by 14 bases, 8 bases remained unmatched. The CDR3 loop is CASSTLAGPPYF. The CDR3 bases are TGTGCCAGCAGTACACTAGCGGGGCCCCCGTATTTT.

The rearrangement links TRBV19 to TRBJ1-3, with D uncertain. The CDR3 totals 17 residues. From germline, CDR1 is LNHDA and CDR2 SQIVND (reference sequence). Trimming shortened V by 3 bases and J by 0 bases, and 15 bases separated the two germline ends. CDR3 DNA sequence: TGTGCCAGTAGTATCGGCGGTAGAGGGTTCTCTGGAAACACCATATATTTT. Translating gives CASSIGGRGFSGNTIYF.

The chain uses TRBV15 and TRBJ1-4; D is perhaps TRBD1 (5 bases). This CDR3 has 14 residues. Per the germline V gene, CDR1 is LNHNV and CDR2 is YYDKDF (reference sequence). Trimming took off 1 base at V and 8 bases at J, with 11 bases between the two ends. The CDR3 nucleotides are TGTGCCACCAGCAGAGGGGGCGCGGGAGAAAAACTGTTTTTT. It is translated as CATSRGGAGEKLFF.

V usage is TRBV28 and J usage is TRBJ2-1; D unclear. Germline V gene data show CDR1 as MDHEN and CDR2 as SYDVKM. Trimming shortened V by 5 bases and J by 4 bases, and 15 bases separated the two germline ends. This CDR3 is built from 15 residues. CDR3: CASSLRSVGYNEQFF. The DNA for the CDR3 is TGTGCCAGCAGTCTACGGAGCGTAGGTTACAATGAGCAGTTCTTC. Full variable domain (rest looked up from reference TRBV28 and TRBJ2-1): DVKVTQSSRYLVKRTGEKVFLECVQDMDHENMFWYRQDPGLGLRLIYFSYDVKMKEKGDIPEGYSVSREKKERFSLILESASTNQTSMYLCASSLRSVGYNEQFFGPGTRLTVL.

This clone was detected only a few times. The CDR3 nucleotides are TGTGCCAGCAGCTTAGTACGGGAGACCGAGCAGTACTTC. Translation gives CASSLVRETEQYF. V and J are TRBV5-4 and TRBJ2-7, with D possibly TRBD2 on 6 matching bases. Germline-derived CDR1 and CDR2 are SGHNT and YYREEE (reference sequence). V was pared by 2 bases and J by 6 bases, with 12 bases between. The CDR3 runs to 13 residues.

V and J are TRBV2 and TRBJ2-1; 13 positions agree with TRBD2. Germline lookup yields CDR1 SNHLY and CDR2 FYNNEI. The trim removed 6 bases at V and 7 bases at J, leaving 6 bases unmatched. This CDR3 is built from 15 residues. CDR3 DNA: TGTGCCAGCAGGCAACTAGCGGGAGGGGGAAATGAGCAGTTCTTC. As protein: CASRQLAGGGNEQFF.

V and J are TRBV10-2 and TRBJ1-2; D not resolved. CDR3 length equals 13 residues. V was clipped by 8 bases and J by 1 base, with 11 bases between them. CDR1 WSHSY and CDR2 SAAADI come from the germline V gene. In nucleotides, the CDR3 is TGCGCCAGCCTGGGAGGAAGTAACTATGGCTACACCTTC. As protein: CASLGGSNYGYTF.

This clone was recorded a few times. The chain employs TRBV5-4 and TRBJ2-3, with 13 positions matching TRBD2. The J segment lost 2 bases and the V segment lost 3 bases, leaving 6 bases of the junction unmatched. The CDR3 is made up of 17 amino acids. Germline V CDR1 and CDR2: SGHNT, YYREEE (reference sequence). CDR3: CASSSKTSGGNTDTQYF. Here the CDR3 DNA reads TGTGCCAGCAGCTCCAAGACTAGCGGGGGGAACACAGATACGCAGTATTTT.

The rearrangement uses TRBV19 and TRBJ1-5; 7 bases agree with TRBD1. The V gene end was trimmed by 6 bases and the J gene end by 1 base; junction bases not matched to a gene: 12. The germline V gene encodes CDR1 LNHDA and CDR2 SQIVND (reference sequence). This CDR3 comprises 17 residues. In DNA form, the CDR3 reads TGTGCCAGTAGCGGGCGACAGGGAGGTAACAGCAATCAGCCCCAGCATTTT. It codes for CASSGRQGGNSNQPQHF. Variable domain in full (rest from reference TRBV19 and TRBJ1-5): DGGITQSPKYLFRKEGQNVTLSCEQNLNHDAMYWYRQDPGQGLRLIYYSQIVNDFQKGDIAEGYSVSREKKESFPLTVTSAQKNPTAFYLCASSGRQGGNSNQPQHFGDGTRLSIL.